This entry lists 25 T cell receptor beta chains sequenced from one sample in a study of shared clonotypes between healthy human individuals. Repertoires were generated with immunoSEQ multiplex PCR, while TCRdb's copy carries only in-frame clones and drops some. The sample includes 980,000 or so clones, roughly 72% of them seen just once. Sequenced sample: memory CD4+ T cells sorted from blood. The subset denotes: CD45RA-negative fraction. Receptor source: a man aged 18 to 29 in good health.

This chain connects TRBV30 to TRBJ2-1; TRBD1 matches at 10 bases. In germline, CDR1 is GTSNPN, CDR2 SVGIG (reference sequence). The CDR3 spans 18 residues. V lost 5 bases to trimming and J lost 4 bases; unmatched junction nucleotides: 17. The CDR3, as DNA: TGTGCCTGGGTCGACAGGGGGCGAAGAACTAGCCCGTACAATGAGCAGTTCTTC. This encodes CAWVDRGRRTSPYNEQFF. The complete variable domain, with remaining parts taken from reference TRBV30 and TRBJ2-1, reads SQTIHQWPATLVQPVGSPLSLECTVEGTSNPNLYWYRQAAGRGLQLLFYSVGIGQISSEVPQNLSASRPQDRQFILSSKKLLLSDSGFYLCAWVDRGRRTSPYNEQFFGPGTRLTVL.

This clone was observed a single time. The CDR3 DNA reads as TGTGCCACCCGTACCGGACAGGGGCAAGAGACCCAGTACTTC. The encoded protein is CATRTGQGQETQYF. The chain couples TRBV10-3 to TRBJ2-5; 9 bases map to TRBD1. The J segment lost 2 bases and the V segment lost 10 bases, leaving 8 bases of the junction unmatched. CDR1 and CDR2 from the germline V gene are ENHRY and SYGVKD. This CDR3 comprises 14 residues.

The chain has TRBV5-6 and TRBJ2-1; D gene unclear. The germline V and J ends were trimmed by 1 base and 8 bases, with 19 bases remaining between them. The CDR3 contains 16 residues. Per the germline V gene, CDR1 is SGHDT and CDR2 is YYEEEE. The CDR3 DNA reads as TGTGCCAGCAGCTTGATTCGTCTGGACGGCTTGGATGAGCAGTTCTTC. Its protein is CASSLIRLDGLDEQFF.

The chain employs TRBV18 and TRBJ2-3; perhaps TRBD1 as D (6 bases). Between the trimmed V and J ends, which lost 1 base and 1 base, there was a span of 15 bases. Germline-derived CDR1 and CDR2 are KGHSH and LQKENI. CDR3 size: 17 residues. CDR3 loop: CASSPLSGALGTDTQYF. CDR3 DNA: TGTGCCAGCTCACCACTTTCAGGGGCGCTGGGCACAGATACGCAGTATTTT. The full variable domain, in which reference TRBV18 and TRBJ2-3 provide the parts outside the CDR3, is NAGVMQNPRHLVRRRGQEARLRCSPMKGHSHVYWYRQLPEEGLKFMVYLQKENIIDESGMPKERFSAEFPKEGPSILRIQQVVRGDSAAYFCASSPLSGALGTDTQYFGPGTRLTVL.

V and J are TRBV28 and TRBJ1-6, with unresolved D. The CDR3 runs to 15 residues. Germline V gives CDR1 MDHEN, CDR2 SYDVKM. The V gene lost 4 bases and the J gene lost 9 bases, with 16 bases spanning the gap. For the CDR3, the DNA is TGTGCCAGCAGTTCCACCCCAATGGGTGGTTCACCCCTCCACTTT. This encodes CASSSTPMGGSPLHF.

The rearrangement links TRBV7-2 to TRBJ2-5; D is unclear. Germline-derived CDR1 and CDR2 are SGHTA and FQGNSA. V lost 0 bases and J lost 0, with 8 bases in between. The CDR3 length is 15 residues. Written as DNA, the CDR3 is TGTGCCAGCAGCTTAGCCGGGCAGGACCAAGAGACCCAGTACTTC. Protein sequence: CASSLAGQDQETQYF.

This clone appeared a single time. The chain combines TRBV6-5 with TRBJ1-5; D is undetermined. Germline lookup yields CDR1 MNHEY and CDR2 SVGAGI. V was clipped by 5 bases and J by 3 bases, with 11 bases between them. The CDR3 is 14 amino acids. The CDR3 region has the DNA TGTGCCAGCAGTCTTGGACCGAACAATCAGCCCCAGCATTTT. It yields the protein CASSLGPNNQPQHF.

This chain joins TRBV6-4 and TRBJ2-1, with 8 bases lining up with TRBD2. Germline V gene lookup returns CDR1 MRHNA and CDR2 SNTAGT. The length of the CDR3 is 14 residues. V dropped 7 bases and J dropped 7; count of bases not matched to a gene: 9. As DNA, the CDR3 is TGTGCCAGCAAGGCGAGCGGGAGTGGAAATGAGCAGTTCTTC. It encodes CASKASGSGNEQFF.

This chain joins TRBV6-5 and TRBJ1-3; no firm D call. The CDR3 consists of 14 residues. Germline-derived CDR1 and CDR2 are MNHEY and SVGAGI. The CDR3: CVSTRSKPGNTIYF. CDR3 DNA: TGTGTCTCGACACGCTCGAAACCTGGAAACACCATATATTTT.

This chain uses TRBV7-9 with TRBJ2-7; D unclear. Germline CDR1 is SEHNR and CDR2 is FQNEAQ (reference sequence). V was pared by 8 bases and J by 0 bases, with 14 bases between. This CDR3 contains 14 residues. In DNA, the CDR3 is TGTGCCAGCGGACCTCGTACGAGCTCCTACGAGCAGTACTTC. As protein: CASGPRTSSYEQYF.

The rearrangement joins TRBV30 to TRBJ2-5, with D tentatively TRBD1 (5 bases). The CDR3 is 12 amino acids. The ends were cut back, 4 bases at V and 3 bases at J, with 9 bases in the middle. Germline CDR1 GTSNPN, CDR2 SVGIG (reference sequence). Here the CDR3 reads CAWNPGKETQYF. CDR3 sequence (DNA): TGTGCCTGGAATCCAGGGAAAGAGACCCAGTACTTC.

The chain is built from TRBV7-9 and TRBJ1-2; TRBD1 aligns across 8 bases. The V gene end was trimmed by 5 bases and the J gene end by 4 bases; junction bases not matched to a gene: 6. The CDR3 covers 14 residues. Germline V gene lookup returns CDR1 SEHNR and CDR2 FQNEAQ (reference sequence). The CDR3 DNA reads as TGTGCCAGCAGCCCAGGACAGGGAATCTATGGCTACACCTTC. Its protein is CASSPGQGIYGYTF.

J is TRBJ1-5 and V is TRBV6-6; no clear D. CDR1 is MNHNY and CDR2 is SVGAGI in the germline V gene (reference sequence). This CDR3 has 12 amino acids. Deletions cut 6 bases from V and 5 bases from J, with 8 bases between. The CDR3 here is CASRTADQPQHF. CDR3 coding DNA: TGTGCCAGCAGGACCGCCGATCAGCCCCAGCATTTT.

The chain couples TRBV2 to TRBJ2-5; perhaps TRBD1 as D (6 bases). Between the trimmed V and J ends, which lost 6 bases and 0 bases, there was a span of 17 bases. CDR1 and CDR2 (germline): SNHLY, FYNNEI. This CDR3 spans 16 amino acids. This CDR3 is CASRRDSRGDQETQYF. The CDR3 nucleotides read TGTGCCAGCAGACGCGACAGCAGGGGAGACCAAGAGACCCAGTACTTC.

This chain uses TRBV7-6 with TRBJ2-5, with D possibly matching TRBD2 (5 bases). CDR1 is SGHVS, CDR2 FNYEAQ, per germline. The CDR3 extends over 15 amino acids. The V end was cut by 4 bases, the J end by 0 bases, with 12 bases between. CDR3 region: CASSSGRGYQETQYF. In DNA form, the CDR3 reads TGTGCCAGCAGCTCGGGCCGCGGGTACCAAGAGACCCAGTACTTC. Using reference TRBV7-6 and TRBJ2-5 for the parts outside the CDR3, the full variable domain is GAGVSQSPRYKVTKRGQDVALRCDPISGHVSLYWYRQALGQGPEFLTYFNYEAQQDKSGLPNDRFSAERPEGSISTLTIQRTEQRDSAMYRCASSSGRGYQETQYFGPGTRLLVL.

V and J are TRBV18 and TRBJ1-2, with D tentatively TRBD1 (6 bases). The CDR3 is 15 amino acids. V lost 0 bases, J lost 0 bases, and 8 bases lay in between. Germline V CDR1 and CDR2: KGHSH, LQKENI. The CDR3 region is CASSPPRTANYGYTF. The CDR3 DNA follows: TGTGCCAGCTCACCACCGAGGACAGCTAACTATGGCTACACCTTC.

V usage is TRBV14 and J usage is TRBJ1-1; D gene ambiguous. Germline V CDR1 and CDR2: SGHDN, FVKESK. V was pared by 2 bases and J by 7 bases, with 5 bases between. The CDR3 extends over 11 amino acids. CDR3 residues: CASSQSGEAFF. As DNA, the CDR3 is TGTGCCAGCAGCCAATCAGGTGAAGCTTTCTTT.

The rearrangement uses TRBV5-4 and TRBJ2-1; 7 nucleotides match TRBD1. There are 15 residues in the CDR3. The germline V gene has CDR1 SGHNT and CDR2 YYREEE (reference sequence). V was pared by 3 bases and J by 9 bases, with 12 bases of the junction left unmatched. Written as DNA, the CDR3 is TGTGCCAGCAGCTCCGTTCCGGGACAGCAGCTTGAGCAGTTCTTC. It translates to CASSSVPGQQLEQFF.

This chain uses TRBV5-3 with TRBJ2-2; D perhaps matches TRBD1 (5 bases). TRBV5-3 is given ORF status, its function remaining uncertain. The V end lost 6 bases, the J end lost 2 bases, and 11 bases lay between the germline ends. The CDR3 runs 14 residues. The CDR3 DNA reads TGTGCCAGAACCAAGACAGTAAACACCGGGGAGCTGTTTTTT. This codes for CARTKTVNTGELFF.

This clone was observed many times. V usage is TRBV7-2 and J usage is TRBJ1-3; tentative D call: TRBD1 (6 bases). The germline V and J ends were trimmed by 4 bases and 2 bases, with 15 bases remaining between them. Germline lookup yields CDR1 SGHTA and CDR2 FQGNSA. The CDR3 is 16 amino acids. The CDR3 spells CASSSRPGTTGNTIYF. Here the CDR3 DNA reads TGTGCCAGCAGCTCACGTCCCGGGACAACTGGAAACACCATATATTTT.

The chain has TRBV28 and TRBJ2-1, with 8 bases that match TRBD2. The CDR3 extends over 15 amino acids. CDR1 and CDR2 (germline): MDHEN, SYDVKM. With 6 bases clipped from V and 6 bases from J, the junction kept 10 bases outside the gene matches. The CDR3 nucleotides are TGTGCCAGCAGCGCCCCTGGGACTAGTCGCAATGAGCAGTTCTTC. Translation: CASSAPGTSRNEQFF.

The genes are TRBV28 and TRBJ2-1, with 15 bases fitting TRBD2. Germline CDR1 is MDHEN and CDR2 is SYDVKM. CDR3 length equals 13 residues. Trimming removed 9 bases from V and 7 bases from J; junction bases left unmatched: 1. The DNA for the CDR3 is TGTGCCAGTGGACTAGCGGGGGGGAATGAGCAGTTCTTC. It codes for CASGLAGGNEQFF.

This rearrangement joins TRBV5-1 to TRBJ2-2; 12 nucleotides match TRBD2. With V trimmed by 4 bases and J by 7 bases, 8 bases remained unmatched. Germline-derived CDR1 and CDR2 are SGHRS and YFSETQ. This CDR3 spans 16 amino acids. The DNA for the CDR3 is TGCGCCAGCAGCCTGTCGACTAGCGGGAGCAGCGGGGAGCTGTTTTTT. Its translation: CASSLSTSGSSGELFF.

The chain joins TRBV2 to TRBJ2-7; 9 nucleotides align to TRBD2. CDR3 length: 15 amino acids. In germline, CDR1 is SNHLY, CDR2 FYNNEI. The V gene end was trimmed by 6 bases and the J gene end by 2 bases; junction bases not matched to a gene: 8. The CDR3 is CASSDGGRAPYEQYF. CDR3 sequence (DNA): TGTGCCAGCAGCGATGGCGGGAGGGCCCCCTACGAGCAGTACTTC.

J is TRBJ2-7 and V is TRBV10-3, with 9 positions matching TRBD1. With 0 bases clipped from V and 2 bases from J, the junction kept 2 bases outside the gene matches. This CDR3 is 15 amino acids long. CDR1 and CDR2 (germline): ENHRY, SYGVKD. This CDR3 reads CAISESGTGTYEQYF. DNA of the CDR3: TGTGCCATCAGTGAGTCAGGGACAGGGACCTACGAGCAGTACTTC.